The clone carrying this T cell receptor (beta chain) has at least ten counts. CDR1 is LGHNA and CDR2 is YSLEER in the germline V gene. The CDR3 runs 15 residues. Trimming removed 0 bases at V and 2 bases at J, with 10 bases between. A single record per CDR3 protein comes from TCRdb applying MiXCR to the RT-PCR reads. The sample has about 680,000 distinct CDR3 sequences, 12% to 15% seen once. This chain uses TRBV4-3 with TRBJ1-1, with D hard to call. This clonotype was obtained from a female donor in good health, serving as a healthy control. Source material: memory CD4+ T cells from blood. The CDR3 region is CASSQEGLGNTEAFF. The DNA of the CDR3 is TGCGCCAGCAGCCAAGAAGGACTTGGAAACACTGAAGCTTTCTTT.